The T cell receptor (beta chain) described here comes from a study of blood T cell repertoires in COVID-19. Trimming removed 5 bases from V and 1 base from J; junction bases left unmatched: 8. The CDR3 has 17 residues. Germline V lookup: CDR1 SGHTA, CDR2 FQGNSA. Libraries were prepared by immunoSEQ multiplex PCR; TCRdb keeps only in-frame clonotypes and omits some of them. The sample holds under 250,000 clones; approximately 78% are singletons and the top ten take approximately 12%. The rearrangement uses TRBV7-2 and TRBJ2-5, with 12 nucleotides matching TRBD1. The receptor was isolated from a woman between 40 and 50 years old with acute or convalescent COVID-19. The sample was peripheral blood. The CDR3 sequence: CASSLPRDRGPQETQYF. CDR3 nucleotide sequence: TGTGCCAGCAGCCTCCCCCGGGACAGGGGGCCCCAAGAGACCCAGTACTTC.